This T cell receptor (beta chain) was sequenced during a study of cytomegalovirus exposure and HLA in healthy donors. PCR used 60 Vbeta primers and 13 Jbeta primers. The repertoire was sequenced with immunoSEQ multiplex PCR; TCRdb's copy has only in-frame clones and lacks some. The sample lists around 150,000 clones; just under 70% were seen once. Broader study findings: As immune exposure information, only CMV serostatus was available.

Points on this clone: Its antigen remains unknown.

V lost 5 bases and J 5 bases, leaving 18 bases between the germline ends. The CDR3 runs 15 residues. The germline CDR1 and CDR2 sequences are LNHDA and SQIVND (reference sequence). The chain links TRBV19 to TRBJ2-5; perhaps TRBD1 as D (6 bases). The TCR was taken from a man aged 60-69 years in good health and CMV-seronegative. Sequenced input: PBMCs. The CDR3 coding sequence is TGTGCCAGTAGTGCTACCGGGACAAAGGGTGAGACCCAGTACTTC. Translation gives CASSATGTKGETQYF.